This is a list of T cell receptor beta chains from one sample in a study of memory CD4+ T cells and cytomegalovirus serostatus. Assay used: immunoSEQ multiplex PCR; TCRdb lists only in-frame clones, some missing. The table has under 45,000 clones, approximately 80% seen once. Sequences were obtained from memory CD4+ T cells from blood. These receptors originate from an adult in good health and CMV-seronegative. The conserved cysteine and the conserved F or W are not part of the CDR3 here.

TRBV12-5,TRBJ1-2,ASGLVRGVNYGYT
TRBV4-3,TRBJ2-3,ASSQGVGGITDTQY
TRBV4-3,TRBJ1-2,ASSQDLGGNYGYT
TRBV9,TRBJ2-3,ASSVALAGGLDTQY
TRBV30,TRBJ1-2,AWSVNSHYGYT
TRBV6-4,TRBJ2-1,ATKREASYNEQF
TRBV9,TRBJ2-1,ASSAGGSVQYNEQF
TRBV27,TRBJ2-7,ASSPWTSGTPYEQY
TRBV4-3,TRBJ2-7,ASSLTTGGTYEQY
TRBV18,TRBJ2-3,ASSREWTSGSTDTQY
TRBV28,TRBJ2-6,ASSLTGLTFSGANVLT
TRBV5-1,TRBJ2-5,ASSLEPAGGSETQY
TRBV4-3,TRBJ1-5,ASSQDRIGKVSIWPQH
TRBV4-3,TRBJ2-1,ASSLEYYGGTGSNNEQF
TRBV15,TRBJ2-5,ATSRELAVGQETQY
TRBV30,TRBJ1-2,AWSVPRTRHGYT
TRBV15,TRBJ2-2,ATSRGGSGFTGELF
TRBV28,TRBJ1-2,ASSGQGIGYT
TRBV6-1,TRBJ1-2,ASSAPGQGDRGYGYT
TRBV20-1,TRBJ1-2,SAPGGGYT
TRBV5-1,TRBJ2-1,ASSPASGSYNEQF
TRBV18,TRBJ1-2,ASSPFASREGVYGYT
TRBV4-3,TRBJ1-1,ASSPTGGLNTEAF
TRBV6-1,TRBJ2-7,ASSEGPGDPYEQY
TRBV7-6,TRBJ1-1,ASSLGPPRGLNTEAF
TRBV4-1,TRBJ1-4,ASSQGFGGRGKLF
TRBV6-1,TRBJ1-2,ASSAPGEGPGYT
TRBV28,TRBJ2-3,ASSLPRTDTQY
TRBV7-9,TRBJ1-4,ASSPPTDKLF
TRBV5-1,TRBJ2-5,ASSLDSRGGETQY
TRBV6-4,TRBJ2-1,ASKASSGSSYNEQF
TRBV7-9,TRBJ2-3,ASSPGGTDTQY
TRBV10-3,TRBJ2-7,ALSASGPLSYEQY
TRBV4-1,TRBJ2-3,ASSQAFAGRGTDTQY
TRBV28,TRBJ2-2,ASSLRRGSGNTGELF
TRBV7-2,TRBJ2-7,ASSLFITGEQY
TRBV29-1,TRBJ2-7,STRLAGEVDTEQY
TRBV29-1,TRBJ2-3,SVCLAGTDTQY
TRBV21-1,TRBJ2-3,ASILAGLTDTQY
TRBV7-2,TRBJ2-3,ASTLQAGGGLSTDTQY
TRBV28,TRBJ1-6,ASSRTGNSPLH
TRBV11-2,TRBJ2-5,ASSAGMRETQY